This TCR beta chain was profiled in a study of beta chain features in type 1 diabetes. Study information: All of the samples together had around 110,000,000 sorted cells examined. Overall study findings and caveats: People with Type 1 diabetes carried modestly yet significantly shorter TCRB CDR3s in all four CD4+ subsets. Junctions at VDJ sites from type 1 diabetes patients had fewer insertions and more deletions. Shorter templates might be favored by PCR, equally in patients and controls.

All of the isolated RNA was reverse transcribed, so expressed TCRB transcripts were sequenced. Repertoires were generated with immunoSEQ multiplex PCR, while TCRdb's copy carries only in-frame clones and drops some. The data contain 160,000 or so clones, almost 65% of them seen just once; the ten biggest clones take up 0.08% to 0.1%. Blood was drawn once from each donor into heparinised tubes. The draws averaged around 110 mL. This clone occurred once. Antigen: not known. After removal of 1 base from V and 2 bases from J, the junction contained 1 base not matched to a gene. The length of the CDR3 is 13 residues. Germline V gene data show CDR1 as GTSNPN and CDR2 as SVGIG (reference sequence).

The chain recombines TRBV30 with TRBJ2-7; TRBD2 aligns across 8 bases. Sequenced material: naive CD4+ T cells from blood. The receptor was derived from a young man with type 1 diabetes. The CDR3 loop reads CAWSGGLAYEQYF. Here the CDR3 DNA reads TGTGCCTGGAGTGGGGGACTAGCCTACGAGCAGTACTTC.